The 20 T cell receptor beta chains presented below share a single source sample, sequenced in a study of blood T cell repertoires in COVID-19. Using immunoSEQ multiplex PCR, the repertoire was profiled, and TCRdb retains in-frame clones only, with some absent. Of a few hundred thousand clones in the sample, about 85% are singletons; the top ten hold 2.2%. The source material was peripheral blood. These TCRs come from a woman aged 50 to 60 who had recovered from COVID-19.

CDR3 nucleotides: TGTGCCAGCAGCTTAACGGGACACTCGAACACTGAAGCTTTCTTT. Protein sequence: CASSLTGHSNTEAFF. The chain employs TRBV5-8 and TRBJ1-1; the D gene is possibly TRBD1 (6 bases). The CDR3 has 15 residues. Per germline, CDR1 SGHTS and CDR2 YDEGEE. V was trimmed by 2 bases and J by 1 base, leaving 12 bases between them. Based on the CDR3 plus reference TRBV5-8 and TRBJ1-1, the full variable domain is EAGVTQSPTHLIKTRGQQATLRCSPISGHTSVYWYQQALGLGLQFLLWYDEGEERNRGNFPPRFSGRQFPNYSSELNVNALELEDSALYLCASSLTGHSNTEAFFGQGTRLTVV.

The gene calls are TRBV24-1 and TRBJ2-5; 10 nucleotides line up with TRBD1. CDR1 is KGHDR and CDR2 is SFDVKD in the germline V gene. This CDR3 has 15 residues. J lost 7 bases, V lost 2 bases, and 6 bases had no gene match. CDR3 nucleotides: TGTGCCACCAGTGATTCCGGGACAGGGGAGGGGACCCAGTACTTC. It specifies CATSDSGTGEGTQYF.

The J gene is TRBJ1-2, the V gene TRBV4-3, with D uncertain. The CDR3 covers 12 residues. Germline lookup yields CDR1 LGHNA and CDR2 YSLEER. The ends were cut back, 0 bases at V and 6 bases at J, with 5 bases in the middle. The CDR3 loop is CASSQDGDGYTF. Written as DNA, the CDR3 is TGCGCCAGCAGCCAAGACGGGGATGGCTACACCTTC.

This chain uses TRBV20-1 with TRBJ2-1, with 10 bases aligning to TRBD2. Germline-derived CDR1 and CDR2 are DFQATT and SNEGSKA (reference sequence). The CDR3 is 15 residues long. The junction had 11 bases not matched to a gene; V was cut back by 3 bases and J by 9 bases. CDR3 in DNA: TGCAGTGCTAGTGTAATAGCGGGGGGCCAGGGTGAGCAGTTCTTC. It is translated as CSASVIAGGQGEQFF.

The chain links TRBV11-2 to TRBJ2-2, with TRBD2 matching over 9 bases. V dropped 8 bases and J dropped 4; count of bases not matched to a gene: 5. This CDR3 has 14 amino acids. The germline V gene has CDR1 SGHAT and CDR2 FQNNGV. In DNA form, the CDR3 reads TGTGCCAGCCGGAGTAGCGGGAGCACCGGGGAGCTGTTTTTT. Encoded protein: CASRSSGSTGELFF. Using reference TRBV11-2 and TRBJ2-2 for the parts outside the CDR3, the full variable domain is EAGVAQSPRYKIIEKRQSVAFWCNPISGHATLYWYQQILGQGPKLLIQFQNNGVVDDSQLPKDRFSAERLKGVDSTLKIQPAKLEDSAVYLCASRSSGSTGELFFGEGSRLTVL.

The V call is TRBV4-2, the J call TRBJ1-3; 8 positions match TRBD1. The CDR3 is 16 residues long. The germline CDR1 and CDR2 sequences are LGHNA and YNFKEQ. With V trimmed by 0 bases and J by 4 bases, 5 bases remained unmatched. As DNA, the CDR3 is TGTGCCAGCAGCCAAGATCCAGGGGGCGCCGGAAACACCATATATTTT. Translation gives CASSQDPGGAGNTIYF.

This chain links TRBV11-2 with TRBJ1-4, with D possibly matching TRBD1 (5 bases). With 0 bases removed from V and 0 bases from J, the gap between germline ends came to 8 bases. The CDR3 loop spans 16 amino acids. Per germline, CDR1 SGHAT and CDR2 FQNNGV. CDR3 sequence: CASSLDRVATNEKLFF. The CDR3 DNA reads TGTGCCAGCAGCTTAGACAGGGTAGCAACTAATGAAAAACTGTTTTTT.

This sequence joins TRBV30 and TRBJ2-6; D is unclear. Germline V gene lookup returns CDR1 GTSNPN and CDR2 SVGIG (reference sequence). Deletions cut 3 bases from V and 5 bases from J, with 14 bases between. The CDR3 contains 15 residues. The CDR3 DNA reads TGTGCCTGGAGCCCCGAGAATGCGAGGGCCAACGTCCTGACTTTC. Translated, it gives CAWSPENARANVLTF.

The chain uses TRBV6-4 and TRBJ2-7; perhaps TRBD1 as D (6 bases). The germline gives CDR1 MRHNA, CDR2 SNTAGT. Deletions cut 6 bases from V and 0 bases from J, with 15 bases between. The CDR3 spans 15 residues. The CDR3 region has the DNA TGTGCCAGCAGCCCAGGGGCTGCTAGCTCCTACGAGCAGTACTTC. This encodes CASSPGAASSYEQYF.

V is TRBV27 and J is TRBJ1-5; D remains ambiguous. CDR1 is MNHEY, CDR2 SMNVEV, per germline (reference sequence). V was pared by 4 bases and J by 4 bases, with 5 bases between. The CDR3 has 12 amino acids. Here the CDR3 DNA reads TGTGCCAGCAGTTCGTATAATCAGCCCCAGCATTTT. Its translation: CASSSYNQPQHF.

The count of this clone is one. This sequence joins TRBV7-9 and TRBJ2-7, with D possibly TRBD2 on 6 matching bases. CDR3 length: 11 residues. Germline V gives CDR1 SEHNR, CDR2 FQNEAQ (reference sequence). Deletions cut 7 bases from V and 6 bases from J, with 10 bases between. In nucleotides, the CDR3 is TGTGCCAGCACCCGGGGGTCCGAGCAGTACTTC. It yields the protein CASTRGSEQYF. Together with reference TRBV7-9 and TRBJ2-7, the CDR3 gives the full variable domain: DTGVSQNPRHKITKRGQNVTFRCDPISEHNRLYWYRQTLGQGPEFLTYFQNEAQLEKSRLLSDRFSAERPKGSFSTLEIQRTEQGDSAMYLCASTRGSEQYFGPGTRLTVT.

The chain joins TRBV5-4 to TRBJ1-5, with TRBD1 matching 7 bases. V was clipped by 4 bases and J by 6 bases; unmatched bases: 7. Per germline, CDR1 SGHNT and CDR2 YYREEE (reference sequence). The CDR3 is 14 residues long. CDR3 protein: CASSQDRNPQPQHF. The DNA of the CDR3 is TGTGCCAGCAGCCAGGACAGGAACCCTCAGCCCCAGCATTTT.

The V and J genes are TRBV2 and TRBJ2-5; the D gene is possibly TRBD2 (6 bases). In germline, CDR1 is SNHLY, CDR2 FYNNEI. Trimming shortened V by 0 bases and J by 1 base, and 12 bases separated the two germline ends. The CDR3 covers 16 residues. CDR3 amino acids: CASSEARTTFQETQYF. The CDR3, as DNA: TGTGCCAGCAGTGAAGCCCGGACTACCTTCCAAGAGACCCAGTACTTC.

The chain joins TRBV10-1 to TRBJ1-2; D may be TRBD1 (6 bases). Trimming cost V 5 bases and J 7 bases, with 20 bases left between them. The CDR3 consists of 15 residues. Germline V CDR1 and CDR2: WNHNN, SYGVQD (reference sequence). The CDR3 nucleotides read TGCGCCAGCAGTCACCGCTCAGGGGTGTTAAGTGGCTACACCTTC. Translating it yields CASSHRSGVLSGYTF.

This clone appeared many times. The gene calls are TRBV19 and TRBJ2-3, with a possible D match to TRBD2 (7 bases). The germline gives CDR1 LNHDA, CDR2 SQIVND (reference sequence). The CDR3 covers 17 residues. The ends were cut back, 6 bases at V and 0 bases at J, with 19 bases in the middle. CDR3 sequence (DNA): TGTGCCAGTAGGTCGAACGTCGGGGGGCGGAGCACAGATACGCAGTATTTT. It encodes CASRSNVGGRSTDTQYF.

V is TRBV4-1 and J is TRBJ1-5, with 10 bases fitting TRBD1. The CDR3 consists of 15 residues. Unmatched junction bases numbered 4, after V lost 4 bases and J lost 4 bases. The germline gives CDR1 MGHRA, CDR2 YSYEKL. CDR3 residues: CASSPTGQGNQPQHF. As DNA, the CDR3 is TGCGCCAGCAGCCCGACGGGACAGGGGAATCAGCCCCAGCATTTT.

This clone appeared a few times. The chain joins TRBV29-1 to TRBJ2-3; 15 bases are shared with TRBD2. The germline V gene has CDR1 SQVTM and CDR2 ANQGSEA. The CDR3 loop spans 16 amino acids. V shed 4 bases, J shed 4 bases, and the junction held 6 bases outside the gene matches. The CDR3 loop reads CSVAGTSGRSPDTQYF. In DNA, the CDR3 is TGCAGCGTTGCCGGGACTAGCGGGAGGAGCCCAGATACGCAGTATTTT.

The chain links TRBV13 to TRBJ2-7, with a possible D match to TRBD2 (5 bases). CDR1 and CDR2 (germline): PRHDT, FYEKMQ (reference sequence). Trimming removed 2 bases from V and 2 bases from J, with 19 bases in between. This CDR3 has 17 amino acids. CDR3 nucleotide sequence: TGTGCCAGCAGCTTATTAGGTTGGCCGGGAACAACCTACGAGCAGTACTTC. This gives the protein CASSLLGWPGTTYEQYF.

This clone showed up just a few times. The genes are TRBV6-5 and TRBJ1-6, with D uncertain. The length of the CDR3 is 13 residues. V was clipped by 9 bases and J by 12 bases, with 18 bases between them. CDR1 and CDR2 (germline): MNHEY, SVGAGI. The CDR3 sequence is CARGGLSGIPLHF. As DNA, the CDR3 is TGTGCCAGGGGAGGGCTGTCGGGCATACCCCTCCACTTT.

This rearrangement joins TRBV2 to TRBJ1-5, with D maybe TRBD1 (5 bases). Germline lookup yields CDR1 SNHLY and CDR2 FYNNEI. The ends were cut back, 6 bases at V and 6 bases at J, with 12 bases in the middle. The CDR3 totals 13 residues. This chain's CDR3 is CASRQEVVQPQHF. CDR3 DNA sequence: TGTGCCAGCAGACAGGAAGTCGTTCAGCCCCAGCATTTT.